This TCR beta chain came from a study of blood T cell repertoires in COVID-19. Study summary: Sites in the United States, Italy and Spain provided acute and convalescent COVID-19 samples. Sources were T cells, B-cell-depleted T cells, or PBMCs; the material itself was cDNA or gDNA.

CDR1 and CDR2 from the germline V gene are SEHNR and FQNEAQ (reference sequence). The CDR3 length is 15 residues. V lost 5 bases to trimming and J lost 7 bases; unmatched junction nucleotides: 6. Original data processing: Counts of nucleated cells, estimated from reference gene primer amplification, were obtained. Profiling relied on immunoSEQ multiplex PCR, and the TCRdb table lists in-frame clones only, not all of them. That table furnishes V, J and clone size, whereas the DNA furnished D and trimming. The sample consists of roughly 140,000 clones, about nine tenths of them appearing once. The chain carries TRBV7-9 and TRBJ2-1, with 12 nucleotides matching TRBD2. The specimen sequenced was peripheral blood. The clonotype originates from a human donor in a cohort sampled during active COVID-19. CDR3: CASSRPSGGANEQFF. DNA for the CDR3: TGTGCCAGCAGCCGCCCTAGCGGGGGGGCAAATGAGCAGTTCTTC.